These T cell receptor beta chains were read from a single sample in a study of somatic mutations in cytotoxic T cells in rheumatoid arthritis. This table comes from immunoSEQ multiplex PCR, and its TCRdb copy is limited to in-frame clones, with some not included. The data hold some 20,000 clones, with more than 60% observed a single time. Specimen: CD8+ T cells sorted from blood. The receptors were sampled from a woman aged 55-70 years in good health. CDR3s include the opening cysteine and the closing phenylalanine or tryptophan. A D gene is named only where the DNA matches it firmly. Some rows mark clone size as missing; the rest say once, few, many or name a class of expanded clone.

D: NA
J: TRBJ1-1
size: NA
V: TRBV10-1
DNA: TGCGCCAGCAGTCCCGGGAACAGAGAAGCTTTCTTT
CDR3: CASSPGNREAFF

D: NA
J: TRBJ2-1
size: NA
V: TRBV4-1
DNA: TGCGCCAGCAGCCAAGCCCTGGGGGAGCAGTTCTTC
CDR3: CASSQALGEQFF

D: TRBD2
J: TRBJ2-1
size: NA
V: TRBV7-9
DNA: TGTGCCAGCAGCTTACGGGGGGAGGCGGCGGGGCGGGACAATGAGCAGTTCTTC
CDR3: CASSLRGEAAGRDNEQFF

D: TRBD2
J: TRBJ2-5
size: NA
V: TRBV7-6
DNA: TGTGCCAGCAGCTTATCCCGGGCGGGGGTGAGCGAGACCCAGTACTTC
CDR3: CASSLSRAGVSETQYF

D: NA
J: TRBJ2-7
size: NA
V: TRBV7-9
DNA: TGTGCCAGCAGTTCCCGTGGTAGCGGAGGAAGAGAGCAGTACTTC
CDR3: CASSSRGSGGREQYF

D: TRBD1
J: TRBJ1-2
size: NA
V: TRBV29-1
DNA: TGCAGCGTGATCGTCGTAACAGGGGGCTATGGCTACACCTTC
CDR3: CSVIVVTGGYGYTF

D: NA
J: TRBJ1-5
size: NA
V: TRBV2
DNA: TGTGCCAGCAGTGAAAAGCCTGAAGGGTATCAGCCCCAGCATTTT
CDR3: CASSEKPEGYQPQHF

D: TRBD2
J: TRBJ2-3
size: NA
V: TRBV18
DNA: TGTGCCAGCTCACGCCTCTTTGAGCGGGAGGCAGATACGCAGTATTTT
CDR3: CASSRLFEREADTQYF

D: NA
J: TRBJ2-7
size: few
V: TRBV28
DNA: TGTGCCAGCTTAGGGTTTCCCTACGAGCAGTACTTC
CDR3: CASLGFPYEQYF

D: NA
J: TRBJ2-7
size: NA
V: TRBV4-2
DNA: TGTGCCAGCAGCCAAGCTGGGGATAGCTCCTACGAGCAGTACTTC
CDR3: CASSQAGDSSYEQYF

D: NA
J: TRBJ2-1
size: NA
V: TRBV27
DNA: TGTGCCAGCTCGGACGGGGATGAGCAGTTCTTC
CDR3: CASSDGDEQFF

D: NA
J: TRBJ1-3
size: NA
V: TRBV29-1
DNA: TGCAGCGTTGAATATATGCCAGATAACTCTGGAAACACCATATATTTT
CDR3: CSVEYMPDNSGNTIYF

D: NA
J: TRBJ1-4
size: NA
V: TRBV6-5
DNA: TGTGCCAGCAGTTACAGGGCAGGGCAACATGAAAAACTGTTTTTT
CDR3: CASSYRAGQHEKLFF

D: NA
J: TRBJ2-1
size: NA
V: TRBV9
DNA: TGTGCCAGCAGCGTCCAGGGTACTAACAATGAGCAGTTCTTC
CDR3: CASSVQGTNNEQFF

D: NA
J: TRBJ1-5
size: NA
V: TRBV19
DNA: TGTGCCAGTAGTACCCTTAGCAATCAGCCCCAGCATTTT
CDR3: CASSTLSNQPQHF

D: NA
J: TRBJ1-1
size: NA
V: TRBV18
DNA: TGTGCCAGCTCAACGACAGTCGTGGGGGGGAACACTGAAGCTTTCTTT
CDR3: CASSTTVVGGNTEAFF

D: NA
J: TRBJ1-4
size: NA
V: TRBV6-1
DNA: TGTGCCAGCAGTGAAGGATCAGGAGGGGGGGAAAAACTGTTTTTT
CDR3: CASSEGSGGGEKLFF

D: NA
J: TRBJ1-1
size: few
V: TRBV2
DNA: TGTGCCAGCAGTGAGTCCCGGGACAAAGCTTTCTTT
CDR3: CASSESRDKAFF

D: NA
J: TRBJ1-2
size: few
V: TRBV7-2
DNA: TGTGCCAGCAGCCTCGCGGACCGATCCGGAGGTGGCTACACCTTC
CDR3: CASSLADRSGGGYTF

D: NA
J: TRBJ1-1
size: NA
V: TRBV7-6
DNA: TGTGCCAGCAGCTTAGAAGGCTTTAACACTGAAGCTTTCTTT
CDR3: CASSLEGFNTEAFF

D: NA
J: TRBJ2-7
size: NA
V: TRBV27
DNA: TGTGCCAGCAGTAACCCGGGACAAACAGTTCAGTACTTC
CDR3: CASSNPGQTVQYF

D: TRBD1
J: TRBJ1-1
size: NA
V: TRBV5-5
DNA: TGTGCCAGCAGCTTGGCTGGACAGGGACCGAACACTGAAGCTTTCTTT
CDR3: CASSLAGQGPNTEAFF

D: NA
J: TRBJ1-4
size: NA
V: TRBV27
DNA: TGTGCCAGCAGTTTATCGGGACCGCCAACTAATGAAAAACTGTTTTTT
CDR3: CASSLSGPPTNEKLFF

D: NA
J: TRBJ2-1
size: NA
V: TRBV10-3
DNA: TGTGCCATCAGTGAGTCGATGGCTAGCTTAGCCCACAATGAGCAGTTCTTC
CDR3: CAISESMASLAHNEQFF

D: NA
J: TRBJ2-2
size: NA
V: TRBV14
DNA: TGTGCCAGCAGCCAAGTGGGCAGTTACACCGGGGAGCTGTTTTTT
CDR3: CASSQVGSYTGELFF

D: TRBD1
J: TRBJ2-5
size: NA
V: TRBV12-5
DNA: TGTGCTAGTGGTGCCGGGACAGGGGGCTTGGAGACCCAGTACTTC
CDR3: CASGAGTGGLETQYF

D: TRBD1
J: TRBJ1-2
size: NA
V: TRBV13
DNA: TGTGCCAGCAGCCCCTGGTTCGGGCAGCCCGGGACAGGGGAATATGGCTACACCTTC
CDR3: CASSPWFGQPGTGEYGYTF

D: TRBD2
J: TRBJ2-7
size: NA
V: TRBV5-6
DNA: TGTGCCAGCAGCTTGGGGACTAGCGGAGTTTTCTACGAGCAGTACTTC
CDR3: CASSLGTSGVFYEQYF

D: NA
J: TRBJ1-2
size: NA
V: TRBV11-2
DNA: TGTGCCAGCAGCTTAGTTCCCGGGCCTCGCTATGGCTACACCTTC
CDR3: CASSLVPGPRYGYTF